This entry lists 8 T cell receptor beta chains sequenced from one sample in a study of blood T cell repertoires in COVID-19. TCRdb keeps only in-frame clones here, not all; method: immunoSEQ multiplex PCR. The repertoire holds approximately 100,000 clones, approximately 81% seen once, with roughly 40% in the top ten. Sample: peripheral blood. The receptors originated from an elderly man with acute or convalescent COVID-19.

The chain recombines TRBV15 with TRBJ1-2; unclear D gene. Trimming shortened V by 0 bases and J by 7 bases, and 9 bases separated the two germline ends. The CDR3 covers 13 residues. Germline V gene sequence: CDR1 LNHNV, CDR2 YYDKDF (reference sequence). The CDR3 here is CATSRDRVSGYTF. CDR3 DNA sequence: TGTGCCACCAGCAGAGATCGGGTTTCTGGCTACACCTTC.

This clone has more than one count but fewer than ten. The V call is TRBV15, the J call TRBJ2-7; 11 bases align to TRBD2. The length of the CDR3 is 19 residues. Per the germline V gene, CDR1 is LNHNV and CDR2 is YYDKDF (reference sequence). The junction had 21 bases not matched to a gene; V was cut back by 4 bases and J by 7 bases. The CDR3 loop is CATSKPGLQIAGGPGEQYF. In DNA form, the CDR3 reads TGTGCCACCAGCAAACCGGGACTCCAGATAGCGGGAGGGCCGGGGGAGCAGTACTTC.

The V call is TRBV7-9, the J call TRBJ2-3; D might be TRBD2 (6 bases). The V gene's germline CDR1 is SEHNR and CDR2 FQNEAQ (reference sequence). The CDR3 has 13 amino acids. V lost 7 bases to trimming and J lost 8 bases, with 16 bases between them. The CDR3, as DNA: TGTGCCAGCAAACGGGACTCCGAACCTACGCAGTATTTT. This sequence encodes CASKRDSEPTQYF.

V gene TRBV18 combines with J gene TRBJ1-1; a possible D gene is TRBD1 (6 bases). The ends were cut back, 6 bases at V and 1 base at J, with 9 bases in the middle. This CDR3 comprises 13 residues. CDR1 is KGHSH, CDR2 LQKENI, per germline. The CDR3 sequence is CASSEGQNTEAFF. Written as DNA, the CDR3 is TGTGCCAGCTCCGAGGGACAGAACACTGAAGCTTTCTTT.

V gene TRBV9 combines with J gene TRBJ2-3; D might be TRBD2 (5 bases). The CDR3 has 15 amino acids. V was pared by 5 bases and J by 0 bases, with 13 bases between. In germline, CDR1 is SGDLS, CDR2 YYNGEE. Written as DNA, the CDR3 is TGTGCCAGCAGGGGGAGCCTATCTAGCACAGATACGCAGTATTTT. Translation gives CASRGSLSSTDTQYF.

The chain joins TRBV5-4 to TRBJ2-4; 13 bases are shared with TRBD2. The ends lost 4 bases at V and 0 bases at J; junction bases unmatched: 13. Germline values: CDR1 SGHNT, CDR2 YYREEE (reference sequence). This CDR3 has 20 amino acids. CDR3 in amino acids: CASSPGGLAGESSAKNIQYF. Here the CDR3 DNA reads TGTGCCAGCAGCCCCGGCGGACTAGCGGGAGAGTCATCAGCCAAAAACATTCAGTACTTC.

V and J are TRBV3-1 (or the pseudogene TRBV3-2) and TRBJ1-1, with TRBD1 as a possible D gene (5 bases). The CDR3 is made up of 13 amino acids. From germline, CDR1 is LGHDT and CDR2 YNNKEL (reference sequence). Trimming took 4 bases from V and 2 from J, leaving 8 bases between them. The CDR3 spells CASSRQSNTEAFF. In DNA, the CDR3 is TGTGCCAGCAGCCGACAGTCCAACACTGAAGCTTTCTTT.

CDR3 DNA sequence: TGTGCCAGCAGCTCGGACAGGGCGGACTATGGCTACACCTTC. This encodes CASSSDRADYGYTF. The V call is TRBV7-3, the J call TRBJ1-2; TRBD1 matches 8 bases. The CDR3 spans 14 residues. Germline CDR1 reads SGHTA; CDR2 reads FQGTGA. The ends lost 4 bases at V and 3 bases at J; junction bases unmatched: 4.